The 6 T cell receptor beta chains reported below all come from one sample, sequenced in a study of blood T cell repertoires in COVID-19. The assay was immunoSEQ multiplex PCR, and TCRdb's table has in-frame clones only and misses some. The sample gives approximately 75,000 clones, 75% to 95% of which show up once; less than 9% is in the top ten. The sequenced material came from peripheral blood. The receptors derive from a human donor in a cohort sampled during active COVID-19.

This sequence joins TRBV2 and TRBJ2-2, with TRBD1 identical over 7 bases. This CDR3 region has 15 residues. V was clipped by 6 bases and J by 4 bases; unmatched bases: 8. Per germline, CDR1 SNHLY and CDR2 FYNNEI. In nucleotides, the CDR3 is TGTGCCAGCAGGCGAGGCGACAGGGTCACCGGGGAGCTGTTTTTT. This sequence encodes CASRRGDRVTGELFF.

This clone came up a few times. V is TRBV12-3 or TRBV12-4 and J is TRBJ1-2; D possibly corresponds to TRBD1 (5 bases). The CDR3 extends over 11 amino acids. The V and J ends lost 6 bases and 7 bases respectively, with 9 bases between them. The CDR3 coding sequence is TGTGCCAGCAGCCCGGGGGGTGGCTACACCTTC. This gives the protein CASSPGGGYTF.

The chain joins TRBV30 to TRBJ1-1; unclear D gene. Germline values: CDR1 GTSNPN, CDR2 SVGIG (reference sequence). With 1 base removed from V and 10 bases from J, the gap between germline ends came to 10 bases. This CDR3 spans 11 amino acids. The chain's CDR3 is CAWSDSTSAFF. CDR3 DNA sequence: TGTGCCTGGAGTGACAGTACGTCAGCTTTCTTT.

The chain joins TRBV18 to TRBJ1-1; 7 bases line up with TRBD1. This CDR3 region has 15 residues. CDR1 is KGHSH, CDR2 LQKENI, per germline. With 3 bases clipped from V and 1 base from J, the junction kept 5 bases outside the gene matches. CDR3 sequence: CASSPLQGSNTEAFF. CDR3 DNA: TGTGCCAGCTCACCCTTACAGGGGTCGAACACTGAAGCTTTCTTT. The variable domain in full, completed from reference TRBV18 and TRBJ1-1, reads NAGVMQNPRHLVRRRGQEARLRCSPMKGHSHVYWYRQLPEEGLKFMVYLQKENIIDESGMPKERFSAEFPKEGPSILRIQQVVRGDSAAYFCASSPLQGSNTEAFFGQGTRLTVV.

The chain couples TRBV7-7 to TRBJ1-1, with D unresolved. The length of the CDR3 is 14 residues. Germline loops: CDR1 SSHAT, CDR2 FNYEAQ (reference sequence). With 5 bases removed from V and 1 base from J, the gap between germline ends came to 11 bases. DNA of the CDR3: TGTGCCAGCAGCCCCTCTCCGGGGAACACTGAAGCTTTCTTT. It codes for CASSPSPGNTEAFF.

The V gene is TRBV5-4, the J gene TRBJ1-2; D is perhaps TRBD1 (6 bases). Germline loops: CDR1 SGHNT, CDR2 YYREEE (reference sequence). The CDR3 is made up of 15 amino acids. V dropped 1 base and J dropped 7 bases, with 17 bases sitting between them. CDR3 DNA sequence: TGTGCCAGCAGCTTGCCCCCAGGGGAAGTGGGTGGCTACACCTTC. It specifies CASSLPPGEVGGYTF.